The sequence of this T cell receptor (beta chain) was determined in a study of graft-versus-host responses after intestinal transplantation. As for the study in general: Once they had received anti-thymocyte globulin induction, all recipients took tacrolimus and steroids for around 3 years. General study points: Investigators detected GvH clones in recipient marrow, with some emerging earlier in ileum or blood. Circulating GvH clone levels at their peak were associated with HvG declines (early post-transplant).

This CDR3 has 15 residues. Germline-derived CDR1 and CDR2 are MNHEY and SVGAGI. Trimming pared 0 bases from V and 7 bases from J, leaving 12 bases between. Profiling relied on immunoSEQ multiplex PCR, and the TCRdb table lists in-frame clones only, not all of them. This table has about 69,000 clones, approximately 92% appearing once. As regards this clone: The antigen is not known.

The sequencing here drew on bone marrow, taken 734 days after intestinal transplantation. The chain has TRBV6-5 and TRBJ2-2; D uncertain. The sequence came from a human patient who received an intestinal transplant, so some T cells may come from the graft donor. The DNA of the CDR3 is TGTGCCAGCAGTTACTCGGGGAATCGGCACGGGGAGCTGTTTTTT. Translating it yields CASSYSGNRHGELFF.